This is a list of T cell receptor beta chains from one sample in a study of T cell responses to AZD1222 COVID-19 vaccine. Data came from immunoSEQ multiplex PCR; TCRdb stores just in-frame clones and leaves some out. The table has 100,000 to 150,000 clones, just over 90% seen once. This specimen consisted of peripheral blood, obtained 28 days after the second AZD1222 dose. These receptors all come from an adult who received the AZD1222 COVID-19 vaccine. The CDR3 runs from the conserved cysteine through the conserved F or W. The D gene is left open where the match is weak. Some rows mark clone size as missing; the rest say once, few, many or name a class of expanded clone.

V gene,J gene,clone size,D gene,CDR3 protein,CDR3 DNA
TRBV12-3/TRBV12-4,TRBJ2-2,once,TRBD1,CASKGQVTGELFF,TGTGCCAGCAAGGGACAGGTCACCGGGGAGCTGTTTTTT
TRBV12-5,TRBJ1-1,NA,NA,CASGLVQVVSTEAFF,TGTGCTAGTGGTTTGGTACAAGTTGTTAGCACTGAAGCTTTCTTT
TRBV2,TRBJ1-4,NA,TRBD1,CASSWEGAHEKLFF,TGTGCCAGCAGCTGGGAGGGGGCGCATGAAAAACTGTTTTTT
TRBV4-1,TRBJ1-6,NA,NA,CASSRAGDNSPLHF,TGCGCCAGCAGCCGGGCAGGAGATAATTCACCCCTCCACTTT
TRBV19,TRBJ2-7,NA,TRBD1,CASSLQGMEREQYF,TGTGCCAGTAGTTTACAGGGGATGGAGAGGGAGCAGTACTTC
TRBV3-1/TRBV3-2,TRBJ1-2,NA,NA,CASSQEVQGKGYTF,TGTGCCAGCAGCCAAGAAGTACAGGGTAAGGGCTACACCTTC
TRBV14,TRBJ1-1,NA,TRBD1,CASSLPGQMNTEAFF,TGTGCCAGCAGCCTTCCGGGACAGATGAACACTGAAGCTTTCTTT
TRBV6-6,TRBJ2-7,NA,TRBD2,CASSPGLAGGSSYEQYF,TGTGCCAGCAGTCCGGGACTAGCGGGGGGGAGCTCCTACGAGCAGTACTTC
TRBV7-8,TRBJ2-2,NA,NA,CASSFMDSHTGELFF,TGTGCCAGCAGCTTCATGGACAGCCACACCGGGGAGCTGTTTTTT
TRBV19,TRBJ2-7,NA,TRBD2,CASSTTSGSSYEQYF,TGTGCCAGTAGTACTACTAGCGGGAGTTCCTACGAGCAGTACTTC
TRBV7-2,TRBJ2-3,once,NA,CASSTTIPGARVKTQYF,TGTGCCAGCAGCACGACAATCCCGGGGGCTCGGGTGAAGACGCAGTATTTT
TRBV2,TRBJ1-2,NA,NA,CASSGVTRDMSNYGYTF,TGTGCCAGCAGTGGAGTTACCCGGGACATGTCTAACTATGGCTACACCTTC
TRBV4-3,TRBJ1-2,NA,NA,CASSQDLAAGEIYGYTF,TGCGCCAGCAGCCAAGACCTTGCAGCCGGGGAAATCTATGGCTACACCTTC
TRBV6-2/TRBV6-3,TRBJ1-1,NA,NA,CASSPERTNTEAFF,TGTGCCAGCAGTCCCGAGCGGACGAACACTGAAGCTTTCTTT
TRBV3-1/TRBV3-2,TRBJ1-1,NA,TRBD1,CASSLKGAGTEAFF,TGTGCCAGCAGCCTCAAGGGGGCGGGGACTGAAGCTTTCTTT
TRBV3-1/TRBV3-2,TRBJ2-6,NA,TRBD1,CASNRGSGANVLTF,TGTGCCAGCAACAGGGGAAGTGGGGCCAACGTCCTGACTTTC
TRBV23-1,TRBJ2-3,NA,NA,CASSSISDFSDTQYF,TGCGCCAGCAGTTCAATCTCGGACTTTTCAGATACGCAGTATTTT
TRBV14,TRBJ1-2,NA,TRBD1,CASSRGTAYGYTF,TGTGCCAGCAGCCGGGGGACAGCCTATGGCTACACCTTC
TRBV7-2,TRBJ1-3,NA,NA,CASSDGLGNTIYF,TGTGCCAGCAGCGACGGGTTAGGAAACACCATATATTTT
TRBV7-9,TRBJ2-7,NA,TRBD1,CASRGQGNSYEQYF,TGTGCCAGCAGAGGACAGGGAAACTCCTACGAGCAGTACTTC
TRBV20-1,TRBJ2-5,NA,TRBD2,CSAIESWLAGGQETQYF,TGCAGTGCTATTGAGTCATGGCTAGCGGGGGGCCAAGAGACCCAGTACTTC
TRBV14,TRBJ1-1,NA,NA,CASSLLAGVNTEAFF,TGTGCCAGCAGCCTTCTGGCAGGGGTGAACACTGAAGCTTTCTTT
TRBV29-1,TRBJ1-2,NA,NA,CSVVASRSYGYTF,TGCAGCGTTGTAGCAAGCAGGAGCTATGGCTACACCTTC
TRBV15,TRBJ1-2,NA,NA,CATSRVQTAAAEGYTF,TGTGCCACCAGCAGAGTTCAGACAGCTGCAGCGGAGGGCTACACCTTC
TRBV7-3,TRBJ2-1,NA,NA,CASSLDSYNEQFF,TGTGCCAGCAGCTTGGACAGTTACAATGAGCAGTTCTTC
TRBV30,TRBJ2-7,NA,NA,CAWSVRGNEQYF,TGTGCCTGGAGTGTACGGGGAAATGAGCAGTACTTC
TRBV11-1,TRBJ2-7,NA,TRBD2,CASSVIGTSGTEQYF,TGTGCCAGCAGCGTGATCGGGACTAGCGGGACCGAGCAGTACTTC
TRBV11-1,TRBJ2-7,NA,NA,CASSFHQGTASYEQYF,TGTGCCAGCAGCTTTCATCAAGGGACGGCCTCCTACGAGCAGTACTTC
TRBV6-2/TRBV6-3,TRBJ2-7,NA,NA,CASSYSPSGGLAF,TGTGCCAGCAGTTACTCCCCGTCAGGGGGGCTTGCCTTC
TRBV7-9,TRBJ2-5,NA,TRBD2,CASSSGLALQETQYF,TGTGCCAGCAGTTCTGGACTAGCGCTTCAAGAGACCCAGTACTTC
TRBV15,TRBJ1-2,NA,NA,CATSRVRVGDGYTF,TGTGCCACCAGCAGAGTACGGGTTGGGGATGGCTACACCTTC
TRBV3-1/TRBV3-2,TRBJ2-7,NA,NA,CASSQGSSAPYEQYF,TGTGCCAGCAGCCAAGGGTCTAGCGCCCCCTACGAGCAGTACTTC
TRBV7-2,TRBJ2-2,once,NA,CASSPRSWGTGELFF,TGTGCCAGCAGCCCGAGGAGTTGGGGCACCGGGGAGCTGTTTTTT
TRBV28,TRBJ1-1,once,TRBD1,CASSRGGRIPEAFF,TGTGCCAGCAGTCGAGGGGGCCGCATACCAGAAGCTTTCTTT
TRBV5-6,TRBJ2-7,once,NA,CASSLRLYEQYF,TGTGCCAGCAGCTTGAGACTTTACGAGCAGTACTTC
TRBV4-3,TRBJ2-1,NA,NA,CASSTRVLPHSYNEQFF,TGCGCCAGCAGCACCCGAGTCCTCCCCCACTCCTACAATGAGCAGTTCTTC
TRBV2,TRBJ2-1,NA,TRBD2,CAFEALAGYNEQFF,TGTGCCTTTGAGGCTCTAGCGGGGTACAATGAGCAGTTCTTC
TRBV27,TRBJ1-2,NA,NA,CASSPDRMSNYGYTF,TGTGCCAGCAGTCCGGACAGAATGTCTAACTATGGCTACACCTTC
TRBV7-6,TRBJ2-3,once,NA,CASSLGDDTQYF,TGTGCCAGCAGCTTGGGAGACGATACGCAGTATTTT
TRBV19,TRBJ2-5,NA,TRBD2,CASRGLAAGEETQYF,TGTGCCAGTAGGGGACTAGCGGCTGGAGAGGAGACCCAGTACTTC
TRBV6-5,TRBJ1-5,once,NA,CASSYKWGRNQPQHF,TGTGCCAGCAGTTATAAATGGGGCCGCAATCAGCCCCAGCATTTT
TRBV4-3,TRBJ2-6,medium-sized,NA,CASSQAIFSGANVLTF,TGCGCCAGCAGCCAAGCAATATTCTCTGGGGCCAACGTCCTGACTTTC
TRBV6-1,TRBJ2-7,NA,TRBD1,CASSASRDRVSHEQYF,TGTGCCAGCAGTGCAAGCCGGGACAGGGTTTCCCACGAGCAGTACTTC
TRBV27,TRBJ1-1,NA,TRBD1,CASSLTYRGPLAFF,TGTGCCAGCAGTTTAACCTACAGGGGGCCGTTAGCTTTCTTT
TRBV5-1,TRBJ1-5,NA,TRBD1,CASSQAGGEQPQHF,TGCGCCAGCAGCCAGGCAGGGGGCGAACAGCCCCAGCATTTT
TRBV10-3,TRBJ1-4,NA,TRBD1,CAISGGGGTNEKLFF,TGTGCCATCAGTGGAGGGGGCGGCACTAATGAAAAACTGTTTTTT
TRBV7-9,TRBJ2-3,NA,NA,CASSPTADTQYF,TGTGCCAGCAGCCCCACGGCGGATACGCAGTATTTT
TRBV28,TRBJ1-2,NA,NA,CASGDGNYGYTF,TGTGCCAGCGGGGACGGGAACTATGGCTACACCTTC
TRBV6-5,TRBJ1-1,NA,NA,CASLAGTRGNTEAFF,TGTGCCAGTCTGGCGGGGACCCGAGGGAACACTGAAGCTTTCTTT
TRBV6-6,TRBJ1-6,NA,NA,CASSYSRNNSPLHF,TGTGCCAGCAGTTACTCGAGAAACAATTCACCCCTCCACTTT
TRBV28,TRBJ2-7,NA,TRBD2,CASSQPGLAGASSYEQYF,TGTGCCAGCAGCCAACCGGGACTAGCGGGAGCATCATCTTACGAGCAGTACTTC